This paragraph covers one TCR beta chain sequence. This clonotype was seen at least ten times. Which antigen it targets is not known. Within one base of it there is no much larger clone, and no base qualities were kept. This record comes from a study of CD8+CD57+ T cells in acquired aplastic anemia (dated 2018 in TCRdb). As for the study more broadly: Extracted DNA from sorted CD4+ and CD8+ cells averaged approximately 3.4 ug, ranging from about 0.18 to 27.4 ug. CD8+CD57+ expansion was defined as frequency above the mean frequency observed in healthy subjects. Overall study outcomes, separate from this receptor: Around 30 CD8+ CDR3 sequences were shared between patients and controls but appeared highly expressed in patients and within their immunodominant clones. Between patients and healthy controls, no significant difference in CD8+ Simpson's diversity was found (P=0.060).

Patients chosen for sequencing had shown expansion of CD8+CD57+ cells by flow cytometry. All patients had severe acquired aplastic anemia diagnosed by International Study of Aplastic Anemia and Agranulocytosis and Camitta criteria. No patient had received any therapy when blood was sampled. The study deep-sequenced TCR repertoires of sorted CD4+ and CD8+ blood T cells from severe aplastic anemia patients and healthy subjects. Patients were enrolled in the USA under clinicaltrials.gov protocols 00001620, 01623167, 00001397, 00071045, 00081523 and 00961064. Ficoll-Paque density gradient centrifugation was used to isolate peripheral blood mononuclear cells. Before DNA extraction, CD4+ and CD8+ T cells were sorted with FACS or magnetic beads. Trimming costs V 2 bases and J 3 bases, and their ends lie 24 bases apart. The CDR3 runs 19 amino acids, cysteine and phenylalanine included. Solely the CDR3 DNA is kept, with 57 bases framed from the first base.

Profiling of TCR beta VDJ combinations and CDR3 sequences used genomic DNA as the template. TCR repertoire sequencing was run on an Illumina HiSeq 2000. The authors processed their data as follows. TRBV/TRBJ rearrangement plots, CDR3 size and DJ length profiles, and Simpson's diversity index were used to evaluate the repertoires. The most abundant DNA sequence in the deep sequencing data was defined as the immunodominant clone. CDR3 amino acid sequences were screened for sharing across subjects and compared with published repertoires and the VDJdb database. The raw public data were reprocessed by TCRdb itself: fastp quality trimming at Q25, MiXCR clonotype calling, in-frame beta chains only. Each CDR3 protein appears once, grouped with its most common genes and DNA. TCRdb, not the original authors, processed these V and J calls. Across this sample there are around 290,000 distinct CDR3 sequences, with approximately 60% seen only once. 1% to 1.5% of the sample is in the top ten clones.

The sequencing input was sorted CD4+, CD8+, or CD8+CD57+ T cells (not recorded which) from PBMCs. The V and J segments used are TRBV12-3 or TRBV12-4 and TRBJ2-3; perhaps TRBD2 is the D gene, with 6 bases matching. The TCR originated in a human donor with aplastic anemia. The DNA sequence follows: TGTGCCAGCAGTTTATCCGAGGCAGCGGGTCCGCGGATTACAGATACGCAGTATTTT. The translation is CASSLSEAAGPRITDTQYF.